Below, 25 T cell receptor beta chains from the same sample are listed, as sequenced in a study of cytomegalovirus exposure and HLA in healthy donors. Amplification used 60 Vbeta primers and 13 Jbeta primers. The assay was immunoSEQ multiplex PCR, and TCRdb's table has in-frame clones only and misses some. Of 150,000 to 200,000 clones listed, roughly 80% are singletons. Material for sequencing was PBMCs. These receptors originate from a human donor in good health.

This clone was seen more than once but under ten times. J is TRBJ1-5 and V is TRBV7-2; D gene ambiguous. The CDR3 totals 14 residues. V gave up 2 bases and J gave up 3 bases, with 8 bases separating them. Germline loops: CDR1 SGHTA, CDR2 FQGNSA. The CDR3 coding sequence is TGTGCCAGCAGCTTAAGGGAGATCAATCAGCCCCAGCATTTT. Residues: CASSLREINQPQHF.

The J gene is TRBJ1-2, the V gene TRBV6-1, with a possible D match to TRBD1 (5 bases). Germline CDR1 is MNHNS and CDR2 is SASEGT. This CDR3 contains 11 residues. Trimming took 5 bases from V and 7 from J, leaving 8 bases between them. The CDR3 sequence is CASSTGSGYTF. The CDR3 DNA reads as TGTGCCAGCAGTACAGGTAGTGGCTACACCTTC.

This clone was counted only a few times. Distinct nucleotide sequences in the sample also encode this CDR3. The chain employs TRBV5-1 and TRBJ1-6; 7 positions match TRBD1. The trim removed 4 bases at V and 7 bases at J, leaving 8 bases unmatched. This CDR3 region has 15 residues. CDR1 and CDR2 from the germline V gene are SGHRS and YFSETQ. The CDR3 loop reads CASSLGTADNSPLHF. CDR3 in DNA: TGCGCCAGCAGCCTGGGGACAGCGGACAATTCACCCCTCCACTTT.

J is TRBJ2-3 and V is TRBV5-6, with 7 bases fitting TRBD1. This CDR3 is built from 14 residues. V shed 0 bases and J 8 bases; nucleotides not matched to a gene: 6. Germline V CDR1 and CDR2: SGHDT, YYEEEE. The CDR3 coding sequence is TGTGCCAGCAGCTTGGCCCAGGGGGTCGGTACGCAGTATTTT. It yields the protein CASSLAQGVGTQYF.

This clone was observed a handful of times. The rearrangement joins TRBV5-8 to TRBJ2-7; 9 bases line up with TRBD1. Germline lookup yields CDR1 SGHTS and CDR2 YDEGEE. Trimming cost V 6 bases and J 2 bases; bases outside gene matches: 9. The CDR3 runs 15 residues. The CDR3 loop reads CASTWTGAVTYEQYF. The CDR3 DNA is TGTGCCAGCACATGGACAGGGGCCGTGACCTACGAGCAGTACTTC.

The V gene is TRBV5-6, the J gene TRBJ1-2; 7 bases match TRBD1. J gave up 4 bases and V 4 bases, and 13 bases lay outside the gene matches. Germline CDR1 reads SGHDT; CDR2 reads YYEEEE. This CDR3 spans 16 amino acids. CDR3 nucleotides: TGTGCCAGCAGCCAATTTCCAGGGGGAGAGACCTATGGCTACACCTTC. Residues: CASSQFPGGETYGYTF.

The rearrangement uses TRBV7-9 and TRBJ1-2; no reliable D call. The V gene lost 5 bases and the J gene lost 4 bases, with 14 bases spanning the gap. Per the germline V gene, CDR1 is SEHNR and CDR2 is FQNEAQ (reference sequence). The CDR3 is 14 residues long. The CDR3 spells CASSPGSLSYGYTF. CDR3 DNA: TGTGCCAGCAGCCCCGGGAGTCTCAGCTATGGCTACACCTTC.

This clone has a handful of counts. The rearrangement uses TRBV15 and TRBJ2-5; TRBD2 agrees at 9 bases. From germline, CDR1 is LNHNV and CDR2 YYDKDF (reference sequence). This CDR3 comprises 18 residues. V lost 1 base, J lost 3 bases, and 12 bases stayed unmatched. The CDR3 reads CATSRGGKKAGGKETQYF. The CDR3 DNA is TGTGCCACCAGCAGAGGGGGAAAAAAGGCGGGGGGGAAAGAGACCCAGTACTTC.

A remark on this clone: Other nucleotide sequences in the sample specify the same CDR3. The chain combines TRBV5-1 with TRBJ2-3, with 8 bases aligning to TRBD1. V trimming: 0 bases; J trimming: 4 bases; junction bases outside the gene matches: 4. This CDR3 has 15 amino acids. Germline lookup yields CDR1 SGHRS and CDR2 YFSETQ. The DNA of the CDR3 is TGCGCCAGCAGCTTGGGGCAGGGGGCATCAGATACGCAGTATTTT. Protein: CASSLGQGASDTQYF. Combining the CDR3 with reference TRBV5-1 and TRBJ2-3 gives the whole variable domain KAGVTQTPRYLIKTRGQQVTLSCSPISGHRSVSWYQQTPGQGLQFLFEYFSETQRNKGNFPGRFSGRQFSNSRSEMNVSTLELGDSALYLCASSLGQGASDTQYFGPGTRLTVL.

The genes are TRBV10-3 and TRBJ2-5; weak D call: TRBD2 (5 bases). Trimming cost V 4 bases and J 0 bases, with 9 bases left between them. CDR1 is ENHRY and CDR2 is SYGVKD in the germline V gene. CDR3 length: 14 residues. CDR3 sequence reads: CAISVMGDQETQYF. The CDR3 bases are TGTGCCATCAGTGTCATGGGAGACCAAGAGACCCAGTACTTC.

The chain uses TRBV2 and TRBJ2-1; TRBD2 matches at 8 bases. The CDR3 runs to 17 residues. Germline values: CDR1 SNHLY, CDR2 FYNNEI. Trimming took 4 bases from V and 2 from J; bases not matched to a gene: 10. The CDR3: CASSASLRGGAYNEQFF. For the CDR3, the DNA is TGTGCCAGCAGTGCATCGCTCCGGGGGGGTGCCTACAATGAGCAGTTCTTC. The whole variable domain, remainder taken from reference TRBV2 and TRBJ2-1, is EPEVTQTPSHQVTQMGQEVILRCVPISNHLYFYWYRQILGQKVEFLVSFYNNEISEKSEIFDDQFSVERPDGSNFTLKIRSTKLEDSAMYFCASSASLRGGAYNEQFFGPGTRLTVL.

In DNA form, the CDR3 reads TGTGCCAGCAGGGGACGGGGGGGCCTCCACGAGCAGTACTTC. The encoded protein is CASRGRGGLHEQYF. This chain uses TRBV2 with TRBJ2-7; TRBD2 aligns across 8 bases. V shed 6 bases, J shed 5 bases, and the junction held 9 bases outside the gene matches. Germline V gene sequence: CDR1 SNHLY, CDR2 FYNNEI. CDR3 length equals 14 residues.

This rearrangement joins TRBV6-6 to TRBJ1-5; 8 bases line up with TRBD1. The V and J ends lost 6 bases and 3 bases, in that order; junction bases with no gene match: 7. This CDR3 is 15 amino acids long. Germline CDR1 MNHNY, CDR2 SVGAGI (reference sequence). The CDR3 region has the DNA TGTGCCAGCAGGTTAGGACAGGGCCTCAATCAGCCCCAGCATTTT. Translating gives CASRLGQGLNQPQHF.

This sequence joins TRBV5-1 and TRBJ1-5; D perhaps matches TRBD1 (5 bases). CDR3 length: 14 amino acids. Germline CDR1 reads SGHRS; CDR2 reads YFSETQ. V gave up 0 bases and J gave up 5 bases, with 9 bases separating them. The CDR3 spells CASSLEGGDQPQHF. In nucleotides, the CDR3 is TGCGCCAGCAGCTTGGAGGGAGGGGATCAGCCCCAGCATTTT.

The chain carries TRBV6-5 and TRBJ1-1; 7 bases line up with TRBD1. Germline V lookup: CDR1 MNHEY, CDR2 SVGAGI. CDR3 size: 14 residues. The trim removed 8 bases at V and 1 base at J, leaving 7 bases unmatched. CDR3 in amino acids: CASRSGGSNTEAFF. CDR3 nucleotide sequence: TGTGCCAGCCGATCAGGGGGTTCGAACACTGAAGCTTTCTTT.

This sequence joins TRBV4-1 and TRBJ1-2, with 11 bases aligning to TRBD1. CDR1 and CDR2 from the germline V gene are MGHRA and YSYEKL. The CDR3 is 15 amino acids. V gave up 3 bases and J gave up 4 bases; unmatched junction bases: 4. The CDR3 sequence is CASSQAGTGGYGYTF. CDR3 DNA: TGCGCCAGCAGCCAGGCCGGGACAGGGGGCTATGGCTACACCTTC.

The CDR3 DNA sequence: TGTGCCACCAGCAGAGATTTGGTAGCCGTCGATACGCAGTATTTT. Its protein is CATSRDLVAVDTQYF. The chain is built from TRBV15 and TRBJ2-3; D not certain. The V end was cut by 0 bases, the J end by 6 bases, with 13 bases between. Germline CDR1 LNHNV, CDR2 YYDKDF (reference sequence). The CDR3 is 15 residues long.

This clone showed up just a few times. V and J are TRBV19 and TRBJ1-2; D is perhaps TRBD1 (5 bases). This CDR3 region has 13 residues. The ends were cut back, 7 bases at V and 3 bases at J, with 12 bases in the middle. The V gene's germline CDR1 is LNHDA and CDR2 SQIVND (reference sequence). CDR3 coding DNA: TGTGCCAGTATCGGGGGGACCGACTATGGCTACACCTTC. Protein: CASIGGTDYGYTF.

This chain joins TRBV4-1 and TRBJ2-1, with 12 bases identical to TRBD2. Germline V gives CDR1 MGHRA, CDR2 YSYEKL. This CDR3 spans 16 amino acids. With V trimmed by 2 bases and J by 7 bases, 6 bases remained unmatched. In nucleotides, the CDR3 is TGCGCCAGCAGCCAACTAGCGGGGGGGCCGTTTAATGAGCAGTTCTTC. This encodes CASSQLAGGPFNEQFF.

J is TRBJ2-1 and V is TRBV12-5; no clear D gene. Looked up from germline, CDR1 is LGHNT and CDR2 is FRNRAP. The CDR3 contains 13 residues. Trimming removed 5 bases at V and 3 bases at J, with 8 bases between. The CDR3 loop is CASGDTLYNEQFF. DNA of the CDR3: TGTGCTAGTGGTGACACCCTCTACAATGAGCAGTTCTTC. Full variable domain (rest looked up from reference TRBV12-5 and TRBJ2-1): DARVTQTPRHKVTEMGQEVTMRCQPILGHNTVFWYRQTMMQGLELLAYFRNRAPLDDSGMPKDRFSAEMPDATLATLKIQPSEPRDSAVYFCASGDTLYNEQFFGPGTRLTVL.

This sequence joins TRBV7-9 and TRBJ1-4, with D perhaps matching TRBD1 (6 bases). The CDR3 sequence is 14 residues long. The V end was cut by 5 bases, the J end by 3 bases, with 10 bases between. Per germline, CDR1 SEHNR and CDR2 FQNEAQ (reference sequence). CDR3 residues: CASSPRGPNEKLFF. CDR3 bases: TGTGCCAGCAGCCCCAGGGGACCTAATGAAAAACTGTTTTTT.

This clone came up a few times. The chain links TRBV19 to TRBJ1-6; 8 bases agree with TRBD1. This CDR3 spans 16 amino acids. V was clipped by 3 bases and J by 4 bases; unmatched bases: 5. Germline CDR1 reads LNHDA; CDR2 reads SQIVND (reference sequence). Written as DNA, the CDR3 is TGTGCCAGTAGTATTCAGGACAGGGCTTATAATTCACCCCTCCACTTT. Encoded protein: CASSIQDRAYNSPLHF.

The rearrangement uses TRBV27 and TRBJ1-2; the match to TRBD1 covers 9 bases. The V gene's germline CDR1 is MNHEY and CDR2 SMNVEV (reference sequence). V trimming: 4 bases; J trimming: 3 bases; junction bases outside the gene matches: 6. CDR3 length equals 15 residues. The chain's CDR3 is CASSSTGGGHYGYTF. The CDR3 region has the DNA TGTGCCAGCAGTTCTACAGGGGGCGGTCACTATGGCTACACCTTC.

V gene TRBV6-9 combines with J gene TRBJ2-3; 7 bases match TRBD2. The CDR3 is made up of 15 amino acids. Germline V gene sequence: CDR1 MNHGY, CDR2 SVAAGI. The V and J ends lost 7 bases and 4 bases, in that order; junction bases with no gene match: 11. Here the CDR3 DNA reads TGTGCCAGCAAGGAGCGGGGTGCTCAGTCAGATACGCAGTATTTT. It encodes CASKERGAQSDTQYF.

The rearrangement links TRBV7-2 to TRBJ2-3; D uncertain. Germline CDR1 reads SGHTA; CDR2 reads FQGNSA. CDR3 length equals 12 residues. V lost 3 bases and J lost 2, with 3 bases in between. CDR3 nucleotide sequence: TGTGCCAGCAGCTTTCACACAGATACGCAGTATTTT. Its translation is CASSFHTDTQYF.